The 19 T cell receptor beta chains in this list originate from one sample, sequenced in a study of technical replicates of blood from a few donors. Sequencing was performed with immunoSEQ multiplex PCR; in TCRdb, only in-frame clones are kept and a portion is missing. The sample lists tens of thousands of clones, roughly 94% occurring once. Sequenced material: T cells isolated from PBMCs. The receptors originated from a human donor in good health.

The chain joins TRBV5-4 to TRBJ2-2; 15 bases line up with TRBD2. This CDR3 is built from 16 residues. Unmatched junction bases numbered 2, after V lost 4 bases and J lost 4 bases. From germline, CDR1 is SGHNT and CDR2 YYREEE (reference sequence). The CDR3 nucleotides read TGTGCCAGCAGCCAGGGACTAGCGGGAGGCACCGGGGAGCTGTTTTTT. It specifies CASSQGLAGGTGELFF. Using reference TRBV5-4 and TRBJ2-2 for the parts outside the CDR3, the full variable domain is ETGVTQSPTHLIKTRGQQVTLRCSSQSGHNTVSWYQQALGQGPQFIFQYYREEENGRGNFPPRFSGLQFPNYSSELNVNALELDDSALYLCASSQGLAGGTGELFFGEGSRLTVL.

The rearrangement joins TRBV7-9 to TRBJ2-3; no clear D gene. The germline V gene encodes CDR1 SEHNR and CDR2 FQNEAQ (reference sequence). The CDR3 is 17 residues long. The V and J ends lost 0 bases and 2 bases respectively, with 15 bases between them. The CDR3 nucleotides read TGTGCCAGCAGCTTAGCCTTTACGAGAATAGACACAGATACGCAGTATTTT. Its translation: CASSLAFTRIDTDTQYF.

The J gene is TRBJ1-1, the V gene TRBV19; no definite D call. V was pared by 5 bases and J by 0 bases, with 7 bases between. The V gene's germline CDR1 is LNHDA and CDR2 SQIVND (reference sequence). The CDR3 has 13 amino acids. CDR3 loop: CASSLSMNTEAFF. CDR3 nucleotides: TGTGCCAGTAGTCTAAGCATGAACACTGAAGCTTTCTTT.

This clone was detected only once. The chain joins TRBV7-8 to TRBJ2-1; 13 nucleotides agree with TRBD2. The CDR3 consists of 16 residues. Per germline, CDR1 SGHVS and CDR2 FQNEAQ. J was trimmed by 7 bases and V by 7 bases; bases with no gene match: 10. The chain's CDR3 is CASILMTSGGWNEQFF. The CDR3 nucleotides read TGTGCCAGCATCCTTATGACTAGCGGGGGGTGGAATGAGCAGTTCTTC.

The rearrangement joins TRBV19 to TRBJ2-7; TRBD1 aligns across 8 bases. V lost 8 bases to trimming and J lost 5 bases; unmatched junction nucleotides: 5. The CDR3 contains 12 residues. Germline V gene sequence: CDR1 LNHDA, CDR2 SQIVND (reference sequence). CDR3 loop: CASHDRGDEQYF. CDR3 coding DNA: TGTGCCAGTCACGACAGGGGAGACGAGCAGTACTTC.

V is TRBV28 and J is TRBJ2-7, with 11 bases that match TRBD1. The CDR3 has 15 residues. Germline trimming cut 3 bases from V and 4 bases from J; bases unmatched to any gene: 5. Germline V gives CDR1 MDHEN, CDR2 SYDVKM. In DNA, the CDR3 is TGTGCCAGCAGTTTCCCGGGACAGGGGGAATACGAGCAGTACTTC. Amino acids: CASSFPGQGEYEQYF.

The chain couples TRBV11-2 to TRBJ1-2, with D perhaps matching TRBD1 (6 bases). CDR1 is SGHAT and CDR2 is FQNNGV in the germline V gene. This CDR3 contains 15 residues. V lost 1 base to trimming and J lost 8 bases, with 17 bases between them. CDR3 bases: TGTGCCAGCAGCTTAGGGACAGAGGCCTTAGCAGGCTACACCTTC. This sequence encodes CASSLGTEALAGYTF.

The CDR3 loop reads CASSIEASSETQYF. The CDR3 nucleotides are TGTGCCAGTAGTATAGAAGCTAGTTCGGAGACCCAGTACTTC. V and J are TRBV19 and TRBJ2-5; D gene unclear. Germline CDR1 and CDR2: LNHDA and SQIVND (reference sequence). The CDR3 is made up of 14 amino acids. V was pared by 0 bases and J by 5 bases, with 10 bases between.

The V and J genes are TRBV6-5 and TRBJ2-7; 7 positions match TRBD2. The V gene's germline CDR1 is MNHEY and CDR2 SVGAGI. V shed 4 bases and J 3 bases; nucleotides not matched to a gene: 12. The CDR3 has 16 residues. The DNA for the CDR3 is TGTGCCAGCAGTTTTTCCGGGGGAGGGAGGCGCTACGAGCAGTACTTC. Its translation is CASSFSGGGRRYEQYF.

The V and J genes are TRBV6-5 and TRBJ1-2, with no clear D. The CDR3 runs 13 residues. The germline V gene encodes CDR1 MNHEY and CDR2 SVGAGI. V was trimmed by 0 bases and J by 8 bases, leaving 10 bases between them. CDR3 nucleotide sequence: TGTGCCAGCAGTTACTCGAGCGAGGTCGGCTACACCTTC. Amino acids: CASSYSSEVGYTF.

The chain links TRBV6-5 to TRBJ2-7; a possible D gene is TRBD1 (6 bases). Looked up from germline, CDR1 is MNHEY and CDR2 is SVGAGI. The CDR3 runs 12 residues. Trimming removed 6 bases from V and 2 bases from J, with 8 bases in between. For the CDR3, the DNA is TGTGCCAGCAGCCGGGACACCTACGAGCAGTACTTC. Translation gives CASSRDTYEQYF.

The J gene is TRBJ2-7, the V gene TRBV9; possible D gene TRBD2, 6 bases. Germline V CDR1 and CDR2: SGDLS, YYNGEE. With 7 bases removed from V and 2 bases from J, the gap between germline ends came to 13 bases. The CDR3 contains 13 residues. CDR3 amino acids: CASGRAGTYEQYF. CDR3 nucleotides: TGTGCCAGCGGTCGGGCGGGGACCTACGAGCAGTACTTC.

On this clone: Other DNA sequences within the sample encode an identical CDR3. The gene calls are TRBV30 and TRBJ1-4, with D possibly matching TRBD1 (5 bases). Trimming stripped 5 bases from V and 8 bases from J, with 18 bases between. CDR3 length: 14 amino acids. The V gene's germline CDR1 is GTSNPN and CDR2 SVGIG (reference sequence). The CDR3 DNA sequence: TGTGCCTGGCAACCGGGACCCGGGAGGGAAAAACTGTTTTTT. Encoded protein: CAWQPGPGREKLFF.

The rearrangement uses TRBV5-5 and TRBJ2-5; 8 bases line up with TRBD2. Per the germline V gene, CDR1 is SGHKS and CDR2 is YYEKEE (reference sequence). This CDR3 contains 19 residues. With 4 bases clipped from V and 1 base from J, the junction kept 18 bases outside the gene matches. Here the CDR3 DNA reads TGTGCCAGCAGCGGGAAAGAGGGAGCGCTAGCGGGCATCCAAGAGACCCAGTACTTC. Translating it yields CASSGKEGALAGIQETQYF.

The CDR3: CASSYRAGRTNEKLFF. CDR3 DNA sequence: TGTGCCAGCAGTTATAGGGCAGGGAGGACTAATGAAAAACTGTTTTTT. The chain employs TRBV6-5 and TRBJ1-4, with D perhaps matching TRBD1 (5 bases). This CDR3 is 16 amino acids long. Germline CDR1 reads MNHEY; CDR2 reads SVGAGI. The V end was cut by 3 bases, the J end by 2 bases, with 13 bases between.

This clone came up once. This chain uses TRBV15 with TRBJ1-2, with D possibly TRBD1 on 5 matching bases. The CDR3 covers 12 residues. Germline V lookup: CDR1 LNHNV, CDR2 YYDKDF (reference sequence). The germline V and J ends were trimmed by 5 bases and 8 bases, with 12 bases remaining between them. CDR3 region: CATSVGVRGYTF. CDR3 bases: TGTGCCACCAGCGTAGGGGTTCGGGGCTACACCTTC.

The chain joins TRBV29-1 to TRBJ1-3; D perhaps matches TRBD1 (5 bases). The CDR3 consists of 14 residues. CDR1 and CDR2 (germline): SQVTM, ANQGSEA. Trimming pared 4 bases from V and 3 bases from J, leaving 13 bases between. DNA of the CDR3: TGCAGCGTTGCCGAGGCGGGGGGTGGAAACACCATATATTTT. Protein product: CSVAEAGGGNTIYF.

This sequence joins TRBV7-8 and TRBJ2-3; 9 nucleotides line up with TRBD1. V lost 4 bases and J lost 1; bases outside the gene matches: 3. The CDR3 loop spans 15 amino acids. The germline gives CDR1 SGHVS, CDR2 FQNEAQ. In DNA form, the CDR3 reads TGTGCCAGCAGCTCACAGGGGGCCCGCACAGATACGCAGTATTTT. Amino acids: CASSSQGARTDTQYF.

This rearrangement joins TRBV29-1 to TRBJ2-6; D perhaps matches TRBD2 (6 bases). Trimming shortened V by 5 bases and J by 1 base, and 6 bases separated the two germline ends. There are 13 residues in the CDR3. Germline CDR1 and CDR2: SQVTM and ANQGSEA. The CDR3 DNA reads TGCAGCGTTAGCGGGTCTGGGGCCAACGTCCTGACTTTC. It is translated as CSVSGSGANVLTF.